This note documents a single TCR beta chain sequence. Original processing methods: Amplification of reference gene primers was used by the study to estimate nucleated cell counts. Clones were read by immunoSEQ multiplex PCR, and TCRdb kept only the in-frame ones, dropping some. V, J and clone size are those of that table, while D and trimming were read from the DNA. The data show 130,000 or so clones, less than 85% seen once. The sample originates from a study of blood T cell repertoires in COVID-19. The overall study: COVID-19 samples collected from the United States, Italy and Spain covered acute and convalescent phases. The analysed material was cDNA or gDNA that came from T cells, B-cell-depleted T cells, or PBMCs.

The CDR3 spans 15 residues. V lost 5 bases to trimming and J lost 4 bases, with 12 bases between them. The germline V gene encodes CDR1 MNHEY and CDR2 SVGAGI. This TCR was sampled from a woman aged 55-69 years with acute or convalescent COVID-19. The sequenced sample consisted of peripheral blood. The chain carries TRBV6-5 and TRBJ2-6; tentative D call: TRBD1 (5 bases). The CDR3: CASSLQGTGANVLTF. The CDR3 nucleotides are TGTGCCAGCAGTCTTCAGGGAACCGGGGCCAACGTCCTGACTTTC.